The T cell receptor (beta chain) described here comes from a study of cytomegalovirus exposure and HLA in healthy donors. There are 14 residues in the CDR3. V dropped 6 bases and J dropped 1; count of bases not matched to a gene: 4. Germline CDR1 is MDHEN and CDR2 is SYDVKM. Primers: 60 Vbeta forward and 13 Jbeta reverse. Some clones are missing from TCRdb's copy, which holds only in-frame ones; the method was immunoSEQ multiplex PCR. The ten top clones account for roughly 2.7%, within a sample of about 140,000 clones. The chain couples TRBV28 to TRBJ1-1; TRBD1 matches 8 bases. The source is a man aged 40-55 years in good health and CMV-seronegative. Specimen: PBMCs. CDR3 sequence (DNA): TGTGCCAGCAGGGTCGGACAGGGGAACACTGAAGCTTTCTTT. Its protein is CASRVGQGNTEAFF.